Here is one T cell receptor (beta chain) with its context. Its target antigen remains unknown. No much larger clone exists at a distance of one base, and base qualities are not known. Using the deep immunoSEQ assay, TCR CDR3 regions were amplified from genomic DNA by multiplex PCR. Extracted genomic DNA from each cell subset was distributed evenly across all wells of several immunoSEQ 96-well plates, and each plate was treated as a replicate. For sorted subsets, around 200 ng genomic DNA, equal to about 30,000 T cell genomes, was loaded into each replicate PCR. The purified libraries were quantified using a Qubit 3.0 fluorometer, sized with a Bioanalyzer 2100, and then quantified again using the KAPA Library Quantification kit. Each immunoSEQ 96-well plate was sequenced on its own single-read 150-cycle Illumina NextSeq 550 flow cell. The source study handled its data this way. Because only junctional sequences without quality scores were contained in the immunoSEQ output, filtering matching that applied to full-length reads could not be performed. To assign V/J genes and CDR3, sequences were annotated against IMGT germline references using PyIR, a Python wrapper for IgBLAST v1.9. Reads were removed for weak V/J assignments (E-value above 1e-6), missing CDR3, stop codons, out-of-frame junctions, or ambiguous translated residues. V3J clonotypes were defined as sequences sharing the same inferred V gene, J gene, and CDR3 amino acid sequence. Percentage overlap between repertoires was computed as shared unique clonotypes divided by the size of the smaller repertoire. RTK rarefaction, the Chao1 estimator, and Recon v2.1 estimates of unobserved clonotypes were used to assess repertoire richness. OLGA was used to compute generation probabilities for all TCRbeta clonotypes that the gDNA method yielded from a handful of donors. TCRdb holds this immuneACCESS table with in-frame rearrangements only. Some clones are missing; in checked studies, unresolved V genes explain under half, and the rest has no known cause. V, J and clone size are taken as reported in that table, and D and trimming were inferred from the DNA itself. The sample contains some 2,500,000 clones, 85% to 95% of them found a single time. The ten largest account for around 0.38% of the sample.

This entry comes from a study of shared clonotypes between healthy human individuals (TCRdb year 2020). Broadly, across the study: A couple of women and a few men aged 18 to 49 years were included in the cohort. For each donor, three plates each were used for CD4 naive and CD4 memory, two plates were used for CD8 naive, and one plate was used for CD8 memory. To estimate repertoire size and how much clonotypes are shared between individuals, the study performed deep sequencing of blood TCR repertoires from five healthy adults. Different laboratories and diverse techniques were used to prepare libraries and sequence TCR repertoires, to increase sequencing depth and limit assay-specific biases. Leukapheresis yielded between about 0.94 and 8.9 billion PBMCs per donor.

The germline V gene specifies SGHRS as CDR1 and YFSETQ as CDR2. A distance of 15 bases separates the germline ends of V and J, which lose 4 bases and 5 bases respectively. The CDR3 has 15 amino acids, counting the end cysteine and phenylalanine. Only the CDR3 portion is preserved as DNA: 45 bases, with reading frame beginning at the first base. The donors were healthy, HIV-negative adults who had no recently reported acute infections or vaccinations. Every donor was a Caucasian adult residing in Nashville, Tennessee, USA. CD4+ T cells were enriched by magnetic negative selection, after which naive cells were positively selected on CD45RA and the negative fraction was taken as the memory subset. Blood was collected by leukapheresis, and PBMCs were isolated by Ficoll-Histopaque density gradient centrifugation and then cryopreserved in liquid nitrogen vapor phase. Analytical flow cytometry was used to check the purity and quantity of each magnetically sorted T cell population. From each sorted fraction, genomic DNA was isolated and quantified by UV absorbance on a Nanodrop 2000c.

Study-wide findings and limitations: Naive subsets generally had larger estimated clonotype richness than memory subsets did. Compared with non-shared clonotypes, the clonotypes found in all four sorted-subset donors had higher generation probabilities. Because the study included a small number of donors, the genetic and exposure-history diversity represented was limited. Even with the large sequencing depth, rarefaction of the sorted-subset datasets indicated that sequencing was incomplete. Based on pairwise subsampling, the degree of clonotype sharing among donors was expected to be affected by sequencing depth. Sampling was restricted to blood, and TCR repertoires in tissue are likely to differ from TCR repertoires in blood. Across several donors, about 5% of naive CD4, approximately 3.5% of naive CD8, roughly 2.2% of memory CD4, and 0.4% of memory CD8 clonotypes were shared.

The chain is assembled from TRBV5-1 and TRBJ1-4; no D gene call is confident. The receptor's source is a man aged 18 to 30 in good health. Some clones in this sample may be carry-over from other donors' samples. Sequencing was carried out using naive CD4+ T cells from PBMCs. The cell subset or site label, read with the paper, signifies: CD45RA+ positively selected. The CDR3 region has the sequence CASSPSRGLNEKLFF. The DNA is as follows: TGCGCCAGCAGCCCCAGCCGTGGTCTGAATGAAAAACTGTTTTTT.